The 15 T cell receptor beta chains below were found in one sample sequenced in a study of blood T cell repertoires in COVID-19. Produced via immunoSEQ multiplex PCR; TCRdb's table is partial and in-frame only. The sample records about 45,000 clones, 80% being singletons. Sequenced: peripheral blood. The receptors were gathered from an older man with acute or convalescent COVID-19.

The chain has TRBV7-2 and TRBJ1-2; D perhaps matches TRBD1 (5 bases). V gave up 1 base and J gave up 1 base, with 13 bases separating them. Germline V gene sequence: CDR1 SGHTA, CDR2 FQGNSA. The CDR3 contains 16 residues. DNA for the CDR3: TGTGCCAGCAGCTTAGATAGGGCAGGGCATAACTATGGCTACACCTTC. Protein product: CASSLDRAGHNYGYTF.

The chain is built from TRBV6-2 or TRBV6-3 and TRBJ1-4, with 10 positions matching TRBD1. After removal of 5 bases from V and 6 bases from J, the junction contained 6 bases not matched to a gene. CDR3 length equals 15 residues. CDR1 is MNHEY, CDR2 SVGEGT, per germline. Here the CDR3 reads CASSQPGTGDEKLFF. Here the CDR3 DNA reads TGTGCCAGCAGTCAACCCGGGACAGGGGATGAAAAACTGTTTTTT.

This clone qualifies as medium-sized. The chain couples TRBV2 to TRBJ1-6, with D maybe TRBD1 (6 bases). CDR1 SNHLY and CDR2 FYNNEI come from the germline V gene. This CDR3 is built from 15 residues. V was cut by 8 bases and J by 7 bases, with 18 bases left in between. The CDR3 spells CASRPRGADNSPLHF. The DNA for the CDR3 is TGTGCCAGCCGCCCTCGGGGGGCGGACAATTCACCCCTCCACTTT.

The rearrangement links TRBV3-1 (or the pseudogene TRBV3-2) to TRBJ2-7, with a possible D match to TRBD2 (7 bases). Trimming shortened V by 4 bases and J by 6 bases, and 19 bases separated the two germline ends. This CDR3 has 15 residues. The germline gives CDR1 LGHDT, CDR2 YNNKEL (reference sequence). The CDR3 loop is CASSPRGAGAREQYF. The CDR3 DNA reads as TGTGCCAGCAGCCCCCGAGGGGCGGGGGCGCGCGAGCAGTACTTC.

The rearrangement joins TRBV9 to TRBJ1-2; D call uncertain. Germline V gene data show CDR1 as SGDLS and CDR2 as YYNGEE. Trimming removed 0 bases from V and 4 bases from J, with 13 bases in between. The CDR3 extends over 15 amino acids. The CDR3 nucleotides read TGTGCCAGCAGCGTAGCTACGGCGGGGTTCTATGGCTACACCTTC. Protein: CASSVATAGFYGYTF.

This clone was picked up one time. In DNA form, the CDR3 reads TGTGCCAGGGGATGGCTCGGGAGCGAGCCTCACGAAAAACTGTTTTTT. Protein product: CARGWLGSEPHEKLFF. The J gene is TRBJ1-4, the V gene TRBV6-4; D uncertain. The germline CDR1 and CDR2 sequences are MRHNA and SNTAGT. This CDR3 has 16 residues. V was pared by 9 bases and J by 8 bases, with 25 bases between.

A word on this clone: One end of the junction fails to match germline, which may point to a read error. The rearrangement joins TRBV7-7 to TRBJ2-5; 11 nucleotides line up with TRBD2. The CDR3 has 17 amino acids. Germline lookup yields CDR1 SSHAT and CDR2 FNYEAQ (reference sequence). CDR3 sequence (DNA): TGTGCTAGCAGCTTAGGCCGACTAGCGGGGATCCAAGAGACCCAGTACTTC. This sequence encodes CASSLGRLAGIQETQYF. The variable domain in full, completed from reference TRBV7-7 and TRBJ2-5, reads GAGVSQSPRYKVTKRGQDVTLRCDPISSHATLYWYQQALGQGPEFLTYFNYEAQPDKSGLPSDRFSAERPEGSISTLTIQRTEQRDSAMYRCASSLGRLAGIQETQYFGPGTRLLVL.

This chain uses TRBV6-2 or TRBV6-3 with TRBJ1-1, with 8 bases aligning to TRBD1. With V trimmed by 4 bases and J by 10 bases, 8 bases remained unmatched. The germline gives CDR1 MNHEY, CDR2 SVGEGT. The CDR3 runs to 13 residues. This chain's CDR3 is CASSSTNRGGAFF. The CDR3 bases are TGTGCCAGCAGTTCAACAAACAGGGGGGGAGCTTTCTTT.

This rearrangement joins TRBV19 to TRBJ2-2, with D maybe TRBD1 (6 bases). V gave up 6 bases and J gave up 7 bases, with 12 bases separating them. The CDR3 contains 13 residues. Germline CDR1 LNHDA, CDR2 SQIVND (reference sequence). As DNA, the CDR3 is TGTGCCAGTAGCGTACAGGGTGGCGGGGAGCTGTTTTTT. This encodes CASSVQGGGELFF.

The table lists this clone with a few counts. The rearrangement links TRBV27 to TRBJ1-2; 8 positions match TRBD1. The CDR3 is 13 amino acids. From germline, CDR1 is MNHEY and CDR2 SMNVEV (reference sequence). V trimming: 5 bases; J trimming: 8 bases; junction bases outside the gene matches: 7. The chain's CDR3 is CASSIVQGVGYTF. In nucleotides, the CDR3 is TGTGCCAGCAGTATCGTACAGGGGGTCGGCTACACCTTC.

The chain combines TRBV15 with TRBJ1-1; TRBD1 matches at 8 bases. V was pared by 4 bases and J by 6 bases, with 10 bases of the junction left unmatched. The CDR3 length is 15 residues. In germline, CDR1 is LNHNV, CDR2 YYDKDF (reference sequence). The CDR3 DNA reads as TGTGCCACCAGCAAGGACAGGGCGATCGGCTCTGAAGCTTTCTTT. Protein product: CATSKDRAIGSEAFF.

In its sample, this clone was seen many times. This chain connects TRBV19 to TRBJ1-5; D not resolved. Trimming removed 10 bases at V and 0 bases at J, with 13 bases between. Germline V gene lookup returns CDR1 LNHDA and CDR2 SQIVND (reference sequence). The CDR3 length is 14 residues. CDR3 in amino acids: CATNPDNSNQPQHF. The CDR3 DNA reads TGTGCCACCAACCCCGACAATAGCAATCAGCCCCAGCATTTT. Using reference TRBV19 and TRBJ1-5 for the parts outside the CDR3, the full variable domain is DGGITQSPKYLFRKEGQNVTLSCEQNLNHDAMYWYRQDPGQGLRLIYYSQIVNDFQKGDIAEGYSVSREKKESFPLTVTSAQKNPTAFYLCATNPDNSNQPQHFGDGTRLSIL.

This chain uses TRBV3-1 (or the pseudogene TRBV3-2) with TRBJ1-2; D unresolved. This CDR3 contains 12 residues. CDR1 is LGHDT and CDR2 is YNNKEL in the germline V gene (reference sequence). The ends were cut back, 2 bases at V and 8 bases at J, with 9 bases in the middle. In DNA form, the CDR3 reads TGTGCCAGCAGCCAAACGAGGAGCGGCTACACCTTC. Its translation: CASSQTRSGYTF.

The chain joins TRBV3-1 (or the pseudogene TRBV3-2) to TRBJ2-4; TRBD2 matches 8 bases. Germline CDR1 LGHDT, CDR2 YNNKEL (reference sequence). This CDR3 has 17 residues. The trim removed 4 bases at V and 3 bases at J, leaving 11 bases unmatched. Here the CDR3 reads CASSLASGGVGKNIQYF. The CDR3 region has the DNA TGTGCCAGCAGCCTTGCTTCCGGGGGGGTCGGCAAAAACATTCAGTACTTC.

The DNA for the CDR3 is TGTGCCAGCAGTTTAAATCAGGGGGGCGGCTACACCTTC. Its translation: CASSLNQGGGYTF. The rearrangement links TRBV27 to TRBJ1-2; TRBD1 agrees at 7 bases. Germline loops: CDR1 MNHEY, CDR2 SMNVEV (reference sequence). The CDR3 loop spans 13 amino acids. The junction had 5 bases not matched to a gene; V was cut back by 2 bases and J by 8 bases.